This T cell receptor (beta chain) was identified in a study of Ad26.COV2.S vaccination and SARS-CoV-2 variants. Regarding the study as a whole: Comparable non-spike TCR breadth was observed in vaccine and placebo recipients. Considerable breadth of spike-specific CD8+ and CD4+ T cell responses has reportedly been documented following vaccination. Vaccine recipients had higher spike-specific TCR breadth than placebo recipients.

Treatment defined: over 15 received Ad26.COV2.S at low or high dose, single or two shots; roughly five received placebo; per-sample allocation not given. The samples date from day 63 after the first vaccine or placebo injection. This clone was counted a few times. Its antigen is undetermined. Sequencing was performed with immunoSEQ multiplex PCR; in TCRdb, only in-frame clones are kept and a portion is missing. The table records roughly 350,000 clones, around 89% of them present only once. This CDR3 has 13 residues. Germline V gives CDR1 SGHAT, CDR2 FQNNGV. V dropped 5 bases and J dropped 7; count of bases not matched to a gene: 4.

Specimen: peripheral blood, collected in a trial of Ad26.COV2.S vaccine versus placebo. The rearrangement uses TRBV11-2 and TRBJ1-5, with 8 bases lining up with TRBD1. This receptor was obtained from a person between 18 and 65 years old who received the Ad26.COV2.S COVID-19 vaccine or a placebo. CDR3 residues: CASSLRQGQPQHF. CDR3 nucleotide sequence: TGTGCCAGCAGCCTAAGACAGGGGCAGCCCCAGCATTTT.